What follows are 8 T cell receptor beta chains derived from one specimen sequenced in a study of blood T cell repertoires in COVID-19. The table came from immunoSEQ multiplex PCR; TCRdb's copy has only in-frame clones and leaves some out. The sample records around 61,000 clones, approximately 89% being singletons. Sample: peripheral blood. These receptors originate from a woman aged 55-70 years with COVID-19, enrolled during active disease.

The CDR3 here is CAISESGGLAGGHLSEQFF. CDR3 sequence (DNA): TGTGCCATCAGTGAGTCGGGCGGACTAGCGGGGGGGCATCTGAGTGAGCAGTTCTTC. The chain uses TRBV10-3 and TRBJ2-1, with 15 nucleotides matching TRBD2. V lost 0 bases, J lost 9 bases, and 12 bases stayed unmatched. The CDR3 spans 19 residues. CDR1 is ENHRY, CDR2 SYGVKD, per germline.

This rearrangement joins TRBV13 to TRBJ2-1; no definite D call. The germline V gene encodes CDR1 PRHDT and CDR2 FYEKMQ (reference sequence). The V end was cut by 5 bases, the J end by 9 bases, with 11 bases between. The CDR3 length is 12 residues. The CDR3 loop reads CASSATVLEQFF. The CDR3 nucleotides read TGTGCCAGCAGCGCTACTGTCCTTGAGCAGTTCTTC.

This clone was counted a few times. The chain recombines TRBV4-3 with TRBJ2-1, with 10 bases matching TRBD2. Unmatched junction bases numbered 6, after V lost 0 bases and J lost 4 bases. CDR3 length equals 17 residues. In germline, CDR1 is LGHNA, CDR2 YSLEER. The CDR3 DNA reads TGCGCCAGCAGCCAAGATCCACCTAGCGGGGGTTACAATGAGCAGTTCTTC. It translates to CASSQDPPSGGYNEQFF.

The gene calls are TRBV27 and TRBJ2-7, with D uncertain. CDR1 MNHEY and CDR2 SMNVEV come from the germline V gene (reference sequence). The CDR3 totals 11 residues. Trimming removed 4 bases from V and 3 bases from J, with 4 bases in between. Here the CDR3 reads CASSSFYEQYF. The CDR3 DNA reads TGTGCCAGCAGTTCCTTCTACGAGCAGTACTTC.

The chain carries TRBV2 and TRBJ1-4; TRBD1 matches at 7 bases. CDR1 SNHLY and CDR2 FYNNEI come from the germline V gene. V was clipped by 8 bases and J by 5 bases; unmatched bases: 14. CDR3 length: 16 amino acids. Here the CDR3 reads CASRRDSWGANEKLFF. The CDR3 bases are TGTGCCAGCCGCCGGGACAGTTGGGGGGCAAATGAAAAACTGTTTTTT.

The chain employs TRBV6-5 and TRBJ2-7; 7 bases map to TRBD1. CDR3 length equals 14 residues. Unmatched junction bases numbered 8, after V lost 8 bases and J lost 1 base. Germline V gene lookup returns CDR1 MNHEY and CDR2 SVGAGI. CDR3 amino acids: CASSRTGPSYEQYF. CDR3 bases: TGTGCCAGCTCCCGGACAGGACCTTCCTACGAGCAGTACTTC.

The chain uses TRBV30 and TRBJ2-7; a possible D gene is TRBD2 (6 bases). Per the germline V gene, CDR1 is GTSNPN and CDR2 is SVGIG (reference sequence). V lost 5 bases to trimming and J lost 0 bases, with 8 bases between them. The CDR3 covers 12 residues. The CDR3 region is CAWLADSYEQYF. CDR3 bases: TGTGCCTGGTTAGCGGACTCCTACGAGCAGTACTTC.

This chain links TRBV5-4 with TRBJ2-1, with 10 bases fitting TRBD2. Germline V gene data show CDR1 as SGHNT and CDR2 as YYREEE (reference sequence). CDR3 length: 14 amino acids. Trimming cost V 3 bases and J 5 bases; bases outside gene matches: 2. CDR3 DNA: TGTGCCAGCAGCTCAAGCGGGGGGGACAATGAGCAGTTCTTC. It translates to CASSSSGGDNEQFF.